This entry describes one T cell receptor (beta chain). Germline CDR1 reads GTSNPN; CDR2 reads SVGIG (reference sequence). The CDR3 spans 13 residues. The ends were cut back, 0 bases at V and 6 bases at J, with 11 bases in the middle. Clones were read by immunoSEQ multiplex PCR, and TCRdb kept only the in-frame ones, dropping some. The sample records 15,000 to 20,000 clones, around 70% being singletons. The sample originates from a study of OX40 agonist ivuxolimab in advanced cancers. This rearrangement joins TRBV30 to TRBJ1-1, with D possibly TRBD1 on 5 matching bases. Sequenced here: CD4+ or CD8+ T cells sorted from blood, sampled in a trial of the OX40 agonist ivuxolimab. The receptor's source is an adult with an advanced solid tumor such as melanoma, head and neck, liver or kidney cancer. This CDR3 is CAWSVLGGAEAFF. DNA for the CDR3: TGTGCCTGGAGTGTACTGGGGGGGGCTGAAGCTTTCTTT.